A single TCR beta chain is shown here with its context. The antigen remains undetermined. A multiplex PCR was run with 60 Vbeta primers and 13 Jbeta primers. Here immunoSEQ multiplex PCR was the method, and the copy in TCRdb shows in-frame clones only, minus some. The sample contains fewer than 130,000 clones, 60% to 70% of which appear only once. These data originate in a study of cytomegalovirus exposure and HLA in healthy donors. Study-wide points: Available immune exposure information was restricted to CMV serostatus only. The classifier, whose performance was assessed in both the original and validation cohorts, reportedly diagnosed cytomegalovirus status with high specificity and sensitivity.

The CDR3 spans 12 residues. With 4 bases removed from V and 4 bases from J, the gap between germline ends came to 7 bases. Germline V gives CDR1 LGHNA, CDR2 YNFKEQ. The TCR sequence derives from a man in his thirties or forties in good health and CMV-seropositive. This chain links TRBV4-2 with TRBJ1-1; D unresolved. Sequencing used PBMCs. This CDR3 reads CASSPAGTEAFF. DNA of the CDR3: TGTGCCAGCAGCCCCGCGGGCACTGAAGCTTTCTTT.